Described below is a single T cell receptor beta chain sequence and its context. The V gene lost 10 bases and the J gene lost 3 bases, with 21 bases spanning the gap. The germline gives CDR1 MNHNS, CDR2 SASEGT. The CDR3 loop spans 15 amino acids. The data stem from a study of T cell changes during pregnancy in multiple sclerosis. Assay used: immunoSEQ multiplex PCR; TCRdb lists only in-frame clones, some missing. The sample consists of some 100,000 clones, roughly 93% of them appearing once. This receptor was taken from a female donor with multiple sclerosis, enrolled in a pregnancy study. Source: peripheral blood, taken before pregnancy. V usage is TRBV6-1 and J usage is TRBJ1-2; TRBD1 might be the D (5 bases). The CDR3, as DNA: TGTGCCAACAGGAGACAGCCCTCGGGGGACTATGGCTACACCTTC. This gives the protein CANRRQPSGDYGYTF.